This T cell receptor (beta chain) stems from a study of Graves' ophthalmopathy and Graves' hyperthyroidism. Study-wide results and limits: Clonotypes were expanded in thyroid at above 0.001 frequency, and most also appeared in blood. In separating ophthalmopathy from stable hyperthyroidism, a 13-signature model achieved about 91% sensitivity and over 80% specificity.

Amplified TCR beta CDR3 regions were obtained using RNA transcripts as template. RT-PCR with HTBI primers came first, then second-round multiplex PCR. MiXCR, run by TCRdb on the multiplex PCR reads, gives a single entry per CDR3 protein. The sample lists hundreds of thousands of distinct CDR3 sequences, under 25% occurring once. The CDR3 consists of 13 residues. The ends lost 3 bases at V and 7 bases at J; junction bases unmatched: 4. Per the germline V gene, CDR1 is MDHEN and CDR2 is SYDVKM. If no ophthalmopathy appeared within 18 months of follow-up, hyperthyroidism was termed stable. The PBMCs originated from more than 8 ml of fresh peripheral blood. Regarding this clonotype: The antigen remains unidentified.

The sequenced sample consisted of peripheral blood. V and J are TRBV28 and TRBJ1-1; 8 positions agree with TRBD1. The source is a woman aged 18-29 years with stable Graves' hyperthyroidism. The CDR3 region has the DNA TGTGCCAGCAGTTTCAGGGGGCACGGTGAAGCTTTCTTT. The encoded protein is CASSFRGHGEAFF.